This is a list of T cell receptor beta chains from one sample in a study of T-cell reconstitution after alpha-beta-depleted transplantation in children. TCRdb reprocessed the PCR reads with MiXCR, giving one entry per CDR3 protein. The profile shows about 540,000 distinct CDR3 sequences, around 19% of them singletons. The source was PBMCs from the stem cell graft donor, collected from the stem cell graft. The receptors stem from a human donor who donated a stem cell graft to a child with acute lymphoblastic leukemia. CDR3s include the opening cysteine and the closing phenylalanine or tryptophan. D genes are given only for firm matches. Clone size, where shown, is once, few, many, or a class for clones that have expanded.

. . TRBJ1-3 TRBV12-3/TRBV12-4 CASSSRQAPATGNTIYF TGTGCCAGCAGTTCCAGACAGGCCCCGGCCACTGGAAACACCATATATTTT
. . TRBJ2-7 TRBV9 CASSVLLGAGQEQYF TGTGCCAGCAGCGTCCTTCTAGGGGCAGGGCAGGAGCAGTACTTC
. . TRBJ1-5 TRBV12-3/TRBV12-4 CASSLRRQARNQPQHF TGTGCCAGCAGTTTACGTAGGCAGGCACGCAATCAGCCCCAGCATTTT
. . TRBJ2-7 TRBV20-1 CSAELGSPNYEQYF TGCAGTGCCGAACTAGGAAGCCCCAACTACGAGCAGTACTTC
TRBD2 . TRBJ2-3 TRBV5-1 CASSPGTSGSHTDTQYF TGCGCCAGCAGCCCCGGGACTAGCGGGAGTCACACAGATACGCAGTATTTT
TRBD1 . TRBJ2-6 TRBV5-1 CASSAGQGEGANVLTF TGCGCCAGCAGCGCGGGACAGGGTGAAGGGGCCAACGTCCTGACTTTC
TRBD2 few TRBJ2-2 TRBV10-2 CASSPAGGSSGELFF TGCGCCAGCAGCCCAGCGGGAGGTTCCAGCGGGGAGCTGTTTTTT
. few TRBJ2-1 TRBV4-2 CASSPSLRVASYNEQFF TGTGCCAGCAGCCCCTCGCTTCGCGTGGCTTCCTACAATGAGCAGTTCTTC
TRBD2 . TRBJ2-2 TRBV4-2 CASSGLLAGVPGELFF TGTGCCAGCTCGGGACTTCTAGCGGGAGTTCCCGGGGAGCTGTTTTTT
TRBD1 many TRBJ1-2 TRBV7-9 CASSLTGEYGYTF TGTGCCAGCAGCTTGACAGGGGAGTATGGCTACACCTTC
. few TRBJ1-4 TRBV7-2 CASSPSGGYEKLFF TGTGCCAGCAGCCCCAGTGGGGGCTATGAAAAACTGTTTTTT
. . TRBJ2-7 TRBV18 CASSSQDYGREQYF TGTGCCAGCTCATCGCAGGACTACGGCCGGGAGCAGTACTTC
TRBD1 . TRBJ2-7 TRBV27 CASSSIGQGGGQYF TGTGCCAGCAGTTCGATCGGACAGGGAGGAGGGCAGTACTTC
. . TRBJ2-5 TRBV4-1 CASSLTSGETQYF TGCGCCAGCAGCCTTACTTCGGGCGAGACCCAGTACTTC
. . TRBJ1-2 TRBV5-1 CASSLVSGPYGYTF TGCGCCAGCAGCTTGGTCTCAGGCCCTTATGGCTACACCTTC